The T cell receptor (beta chain) under discussion was sequenced for a study of CD8 T cells in ankylosing spondylitis. The study's findings and limits: Disease-linked clones, CD8+, were relatively rare in peripheral blood. Enrichment of disease-linked clones was reportedly significant in matched ankylosing spondylitis synovial fluid.

Making use of molecular barcodes, quantitative 5'-RACE generated TCR beta libraries. TCRdb re-derived calls from the 5' RACE reads in MiXCR, one entry per CDR3 protein. The sample has around 130,000 distinct CDR3 sequences; approximately 13% are singletons. This clonotype appeared many times. The antigen remains unidentified. The CDR3 has 13 residues. CDR1 and CDR2 (germline): SGHRS, YFSETQ. The V and J ends lost 4 bases and 4 bases respectively, with 10 bases between them. The sequence came from a female donor with ankylosing spondylitis or in good health (not recorded which). The sample consisted of blood, either unsorted or a sorted T cell fraction (not recorded which). The chain combines TRBV5-1 with TRBJ2-3; TRBD2 is a possible D gene (5 bases). This CDR3 reads CASSDGIADTQYF. The DNA for the CDR3 is TGCGCCAGCAGCGACGGGATCGCAGATACGCAGTATTTT.